This TCR beta chain came from a study of identical twins listed by TCRdb under 2016. Context from the whole study: To test whether fetal clonotypes persist, the study used deep sequencing on TCR alpha and beta repertoires from monozygotic twins, unrelated adults of various ages, and cord blood. To rule out contamination, replicate twin experiments were performed at different times with different library preparation protocols.

About this clonotype itself: Its antigen is currently not known. No base-level quality is on record; no much larger clone is a single base apart.

The germline V gene (reference sequence) specifies DFQATT as CDR1 and SNEGSKA as CDR2. Trimming leaves V shorter by 3 bases and J shorter by 3 bases, with the junction holding 3 bases beyond the gene matches. From the cysteine through the phenylalanine, the CDR3 covers 14 amino acids. Kept here is only the CDR3 DNA, which spans 42 bases and is read in frame from base 1. Every donor was a healthy Caucasian. Three pairs of female monozygotic twins, all aged about 18 to 30 years, made up the twin cohort. Peripheral blood mononuclear cells were the source from which RNA for the TCR libraries was isolated. Summary of the overall study and its limitations: In monozygotic twins, recombination models systematically underestimated out-of-frame TCR alpha sharing, but the models matched the sharing seen between unrelated individuals. The excess sharing between twins in beta out-of-frame sequences was weaker because fewer shared sequences reduced the signal-to-noise ratio. Compared with coincidental sharing between unrelated individuals, out-of-frame TCR alpha sequences shared between twins showed an excess of sequences with low generation probability. Fewer insertions were carried by abundant cord blood beta clonotypes, a similar but weaker trend appeared in young adult naive repertoires, and no such trend appeared in memory repertoires. Because the same donors could not be followed over many years, conclusions were based on cross-sectional statistical analysis. Zero-insertion analyses could be partly confounded by invariant T cells such as MAIT and iNKT, although diverse VJ usage argued against such confounding for most clonotypes.

To prepare the library, 5' RACE was applied. The sequencing machine was an Illumina HiSeq 2000. A universal primer binding site was introduced by template switching, and a unique molecular identifier was present in the final cDNA, enabling accurate counting of TCR cDNA molecules. Specific primers in the conserved constant-segment region were used to synthesize first-strand cDNA for the TCR alpha and beta chains. Each cDNA library was double barcoded, with a SMART-Mk sample barcode plus Illumina barcodes, to control for contamination. TruSeq adapter sequences, together with Illumina sample barcodes, were added in two successive PCR steps. The TCR alpha and beta cDNA libraries were sequenced on the Illumina HiSeq platform using custom primers. On the authors' methods: Unique molecular identifiers were extracted from raw reads with MiGEC, and CDR3 positions were determined with MiXCR. For each individual, recombination models were inferred using an EM algorithm with the repgenHMM and IGoR tools. The tcR package in R was used for shared clonotype analysis, with sharing normalized by the product of cloneset sizes. To study raw recombination without the effects of thymic and clonal selection, out-of-frame nonproductive sequences were analyzed. TCRdb trimmed the raw reads at Q25, called clones with MiXCR and kept productive beta chains. Each entry is one CDR3 protein sequence, shown with its most common DNA and genes. In this record, the V and J calls reflect TCRdb's handling and not the investigators' own analysis. This sample has some 900,000 distinct CDR3 sequences in its table, and more than 9% of those were observed once. The top ten clones comprise 1.5% to 2% of the sample.

The same data also contributed to another study, on yellow fever vaccine responses in identical twins. Taken from the second paper: According to the authors, the vaccine-induced T cell response in identical twins seemed to be partly convergent and partly specific to each individual. The study precisely tracked vaccine-responding T cell clones in identical twins.

The rearrangement combines TRBV20-1 with TRBJ2-1; 9 central nucleotides agree with TRBD1. This TCR derives from a woman younger than 30 in good health. Sequenced: PBMCs. The nucleotides read TGCAGTGCTAGGACAGGGGGGGACTACAATGAGCAGTTCTTC. Its protein is CSARTGGDYNEQFF.